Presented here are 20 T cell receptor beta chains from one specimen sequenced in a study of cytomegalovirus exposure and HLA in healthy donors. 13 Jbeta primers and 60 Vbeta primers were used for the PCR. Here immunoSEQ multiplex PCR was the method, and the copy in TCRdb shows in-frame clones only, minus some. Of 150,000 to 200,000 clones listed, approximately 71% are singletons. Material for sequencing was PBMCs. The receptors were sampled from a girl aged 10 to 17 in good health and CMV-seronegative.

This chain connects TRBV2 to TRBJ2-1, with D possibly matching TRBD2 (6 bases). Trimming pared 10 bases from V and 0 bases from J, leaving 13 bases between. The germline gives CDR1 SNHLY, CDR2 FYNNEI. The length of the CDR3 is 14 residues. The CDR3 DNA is TGTGCCATCCCGGATAGCGGCTCCTACAATGAGCAGTTCTTC. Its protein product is CAIPDSGSYNEQFF. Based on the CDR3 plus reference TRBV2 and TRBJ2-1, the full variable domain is EPEVTQTPSHQVTQMGQEVILRCVPISNHLYFYWYRQILGQKVEFLVSFYNNEISEKSEIFDDQFSVERPDGSNFTLKIRSTKLEDSAMYFCAIPDSGSYNEQFFGPGTRLTVL.

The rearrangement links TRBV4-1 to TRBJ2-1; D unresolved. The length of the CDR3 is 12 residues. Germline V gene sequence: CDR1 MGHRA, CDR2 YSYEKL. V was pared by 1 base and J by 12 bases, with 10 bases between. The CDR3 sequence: CASSQVLDVQFF. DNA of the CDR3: TGCGCCAGCAGCCAAGTTTTAGATGTGCAGTTCTTC.

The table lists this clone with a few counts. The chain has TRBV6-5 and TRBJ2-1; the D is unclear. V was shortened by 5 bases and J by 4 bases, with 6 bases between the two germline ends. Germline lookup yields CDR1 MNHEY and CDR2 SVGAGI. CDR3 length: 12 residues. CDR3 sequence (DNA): TGTGCCAGCAGTCCTTCTTACAATGAGCAGTTCTTC. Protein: CASSPSYNEQFF.

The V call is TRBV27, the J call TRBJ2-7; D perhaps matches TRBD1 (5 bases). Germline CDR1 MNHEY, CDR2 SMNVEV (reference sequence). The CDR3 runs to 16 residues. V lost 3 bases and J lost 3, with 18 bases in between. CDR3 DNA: TGTGCCAGCAGTTTCGGTACGGTAGGGGTAGGCTACGAGCAGTACTTC. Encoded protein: CASSFGTVGVGYEQYF.

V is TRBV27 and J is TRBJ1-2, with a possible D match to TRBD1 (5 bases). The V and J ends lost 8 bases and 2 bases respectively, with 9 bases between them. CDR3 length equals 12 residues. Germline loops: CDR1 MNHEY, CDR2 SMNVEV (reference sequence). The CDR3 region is CASSRGNYGYTF. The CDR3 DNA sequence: TGTGCCAGCTCCCGGGGGAACTATGGCTACACCTTC.

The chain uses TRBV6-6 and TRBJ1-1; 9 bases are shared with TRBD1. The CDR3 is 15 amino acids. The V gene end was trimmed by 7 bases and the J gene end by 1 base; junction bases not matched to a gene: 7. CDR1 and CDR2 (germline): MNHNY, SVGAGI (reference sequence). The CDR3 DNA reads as TGTGCCAGCAATTGGGAACAGGGGGCGAACACTGAAGCTTTCTTT. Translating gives CASNWEQGANTEAFF.

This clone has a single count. CDR3 loop: CASSTGPSNQPQHF. The CDR3 coding sequence is TGTGCCAGCAGTACAGGACCTAGCAATCAGCCCCAGCATTTT. This rearrangement joins TRBV6-6 to TRBJ1-5; D possibly corresponds to TRBD1 (5 bases). Deletions cut 5 bases from V and 0 bases from J, with 8 bases between. The germline V gene encodes CDR1 MNHNY and CDR2 SVGAGI (reference sequence). CDR3 length equals 14 residues.

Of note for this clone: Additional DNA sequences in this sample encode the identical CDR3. The CDR3 region is CASSDPPGQTLFF. CDR3 bases: TGCGCCAGCAGCGACCCCCCGGGACAGACACTATTTTTT. The V gene is TRBV10-1, the J gene TRBJ1-4; 7 bases fit TRBD1. The CDR3 has 13 amino acids. V dropped 6 bases and J dropped 17; count of bases not matched to a gene: 15. Germline CDR1 WNHNN, CDR2 SYGVQD (reference sequence).

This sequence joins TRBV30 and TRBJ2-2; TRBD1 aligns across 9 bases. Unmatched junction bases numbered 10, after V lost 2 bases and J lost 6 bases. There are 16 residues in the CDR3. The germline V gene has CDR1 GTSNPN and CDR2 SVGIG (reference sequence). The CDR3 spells CAWSPRDRADSGELFF. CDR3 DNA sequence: TGTGCCTGGAGTCCTCGGGACAGGGCAGACTCCGGGGAGCTGTTTTTT.

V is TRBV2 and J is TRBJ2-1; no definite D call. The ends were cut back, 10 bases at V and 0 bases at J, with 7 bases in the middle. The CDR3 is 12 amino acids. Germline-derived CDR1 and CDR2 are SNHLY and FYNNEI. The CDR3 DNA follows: TGTGCCACCCCTAGCTCCTACAATGAGCAGTTCTTC. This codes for CATPSSYNEQFF.

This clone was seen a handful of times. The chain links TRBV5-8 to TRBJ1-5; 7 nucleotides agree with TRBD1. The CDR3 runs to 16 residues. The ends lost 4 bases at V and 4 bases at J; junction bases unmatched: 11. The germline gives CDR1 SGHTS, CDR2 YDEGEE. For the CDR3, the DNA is TGTGCCAGCAGCCTTGGAGGGGGACAGAAGAATCAGCCCCAGCATTTT. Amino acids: CASSLGGGQKNQPQHF.

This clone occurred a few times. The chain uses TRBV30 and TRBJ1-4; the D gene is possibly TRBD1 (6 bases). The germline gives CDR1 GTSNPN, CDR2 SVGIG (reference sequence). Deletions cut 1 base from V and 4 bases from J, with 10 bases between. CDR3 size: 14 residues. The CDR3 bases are TGTGCCTGGAGTGATGGGGGCGGTAATGAAAAACTGTTTTTT. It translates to CAWSDGGGNEKLFF.

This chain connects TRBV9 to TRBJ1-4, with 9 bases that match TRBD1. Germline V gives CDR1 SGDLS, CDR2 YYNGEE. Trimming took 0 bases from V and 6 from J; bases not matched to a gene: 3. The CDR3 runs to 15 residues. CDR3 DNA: TGTGCCAGCAGCGTAGGGACAGGGGCGTATGAAAAACTGTTTTTT. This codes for CASSVGTGAYEKLFF.

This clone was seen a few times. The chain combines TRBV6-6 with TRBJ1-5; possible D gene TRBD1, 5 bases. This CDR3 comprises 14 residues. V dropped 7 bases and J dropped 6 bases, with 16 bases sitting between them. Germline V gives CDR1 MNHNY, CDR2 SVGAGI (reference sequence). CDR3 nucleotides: TGTGCCAGCACTGAAAGGGGTCTGGTTCAGCCCCAGCATTTT. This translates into CASTERGLVQPQHF.

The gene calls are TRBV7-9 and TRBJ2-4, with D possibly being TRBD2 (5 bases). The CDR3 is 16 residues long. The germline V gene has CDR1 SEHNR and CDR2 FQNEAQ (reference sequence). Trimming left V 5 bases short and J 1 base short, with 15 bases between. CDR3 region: CASSVIDPGAKNIQYF. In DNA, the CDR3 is TGTGCCAGCAGCGTAATTGACCCGGGGGCCAAAAACATTCAGTACTTC. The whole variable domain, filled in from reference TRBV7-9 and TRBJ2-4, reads DTGVSQNPRHKITKRGQNVTFRCDPISEHNRLYWYRQTLGQGPEFLTYFQNEAQLEKSRLLSDRFSAERPKGSFSTLEIQRTEQGDSAMYLCASSVIDPGAKNIQYFGAGTRLSVL.

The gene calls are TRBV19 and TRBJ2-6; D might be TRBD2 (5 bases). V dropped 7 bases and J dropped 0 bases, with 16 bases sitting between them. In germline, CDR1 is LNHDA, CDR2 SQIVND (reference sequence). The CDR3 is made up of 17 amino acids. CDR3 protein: CASKRVSPTSGANVLTF. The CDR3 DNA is TGTGCCAGTAAGAGGGTATCTCCCACCTCTGGGGCCAACGTCCTGACTTTC.

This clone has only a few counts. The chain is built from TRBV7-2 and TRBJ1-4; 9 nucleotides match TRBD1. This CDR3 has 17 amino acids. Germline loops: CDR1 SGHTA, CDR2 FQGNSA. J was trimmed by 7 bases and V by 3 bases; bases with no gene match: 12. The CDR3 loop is CASSFSGQGLNSEKLFF. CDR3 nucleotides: TGTGCCAGCAGCTTTTCCGGACAGGGGCTAAATAGTGAAAAACTGTTTTTT.

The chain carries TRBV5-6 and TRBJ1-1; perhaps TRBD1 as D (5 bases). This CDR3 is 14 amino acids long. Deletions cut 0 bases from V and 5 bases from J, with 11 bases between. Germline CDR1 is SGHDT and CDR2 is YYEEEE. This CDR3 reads CASSLEGLGTEAFF. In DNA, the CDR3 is TGTGCCAGCAGCTTGGAGGGACTGGGGACTGAAGCTTTCTTT.

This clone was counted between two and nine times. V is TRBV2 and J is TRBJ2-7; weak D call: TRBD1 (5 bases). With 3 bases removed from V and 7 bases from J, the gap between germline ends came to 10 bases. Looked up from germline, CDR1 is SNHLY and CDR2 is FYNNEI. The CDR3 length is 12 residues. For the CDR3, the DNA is TGTGCCAGCAGTGATAGGGGTTGGGAGCAGTACTTC. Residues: CASSDRGWEQYF.

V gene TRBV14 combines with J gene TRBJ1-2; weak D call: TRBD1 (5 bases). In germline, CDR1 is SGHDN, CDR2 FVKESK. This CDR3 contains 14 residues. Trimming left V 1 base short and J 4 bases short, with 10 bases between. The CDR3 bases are TGTGCCAGCAGCCAAGTGTGGCAGGGCTATGGCTACACCTTC. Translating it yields CASSQVWQGYGYTF.